One and the same sample provided the 17 T cell receptor beta chains below, sequenced in a study of molecular identifiers for immune sequencing clone quantification. Each CDR3 protein gets one entry after TCRdb re-called the PCR reads with MiXCR. The sample has about 65,000 distinct CDR3 sequences, around 20% seen once. Input material: naive CD8+ T cells from blood, with Jurkat cell RNA spiked in. Documented subset: FACS-sorted CD8+CD4-CCR7+CD45RA+ naive T cells. These receptor sequences come from a human donor in good health. Some libraries in this study had Jurkat cell RNA spiked in.

V is TRBV19 and J is TRBJ2-1, with 14 bases matching TRBD2. The CDR3 loop spans 16 amino acids. The V and J ends lost 5 bases and 5 bases, in that order; junction bases with no gene match: 5. CDR1 is LNHDA, CDR2 SQIVND, per germline (reference sequence). The CDR3 sequence is CASSVGLAGGHNEQFF. The CDR3 nucleotides read TGTGCCAGTAGTGTAGGACTAGCGGGAGGCCACAATGAGCAGTTCTTC.

The gene calls are TRBV15 and TRBJ1-1, with 10 bases aligning to TRBD1. CDR1 and CDR2 (germline): LNHNV, YYDKDF (reference sequence). The CDR3 is made up of 16 amino acids. Trimming removed 5 bases from V and 0 bases from J; junction bases left unmatched: 6. The CDR3 sequence: CATSWGQGLMNTEAFF. Written as DNA, the CDR3 is TGTGCCACCAGCTGGGGACAGGGGTTGATGAACACTGAAGCTTTCTTT.

In its sample, this clonotype was seen many times. The gene calls are TRBV9 and TRBJ1-2; 8 nucleotides line up with TRBD1. CDR1 and CDR2 from the germline V gene are SGDLS and YYNGEE. The trim removed 0 bases at V and 2 bases at J, leaving 9 bases unmatched. The CDR3 runs 17 residues. CDR3 loop: CASSVGAGGSLNYGYTF. The CDR3 bases are TGTGCCAGCAGCGTAGGGGCAGGGGGCTCGCTGAACTATGGCTACACCTTC.

This clonotype was recorded many times. The genes are TRBV6-2 or TRBV6-3 and TRBJ1-4; D is undetermined. V shed 0 bases and J shed 7 bases, with 0 bases lying between them. This CDR3 region has 11 residues. In germline, CDR1 is MNHEY, CDR2 SVGEGT. The CDR3 coding sequence is TGTGCCAGCAGTTACTCTGAAAAACTGTTTTTT. Its translation: CASSYSEKLFF.

Points on this clonotype: This CDR3 fails to terminate in the conserved phenylalanine or tryptophan, so it likely reflects a read error. The chain couples TRBV7-2 to TRBJ2-7; D perhaps matches TRBD2 (5 bases). This CDR3 is built from 14 residues. Germline loops: CDR1 SGHTA, CDR2 FQGNSA. This chain's CDR3 is CASSPGVPAYGQYS. The CDR3 region has the DNA TGTGCCAGCAGCCCCGGGGTCCCGGCCTACGGGCAGTACTCC.

This clonotype was seen ten or more times. The J gene is TRBJ1-1, the V gene TRBV12-3 or TRBV12-4; 7 positions agree with TRBD1. V shed 4 bases and J 0 bases; nucleotides not matched to a gene: 5. The CDR3 runs 15 residues. The CDR3 DNA reads TGTGCCAGCAGTTCTCCCGACAGGGTGAACACTGAAGCTTTCTTT. Protein sequence: CASSSPDRVNTEAFF.

This clonotype has a count of ten or more. The J gene is TRBJ2-7, the V gene TRBV6-5; either TRBD1 or TRBD2 may supply D (5 bases each). The CDR3 loop spans 14 amino acids. V lost 3 bases and J 2 bases, leaving 11 bases between the germline ends. Germline lookup yields CDR1 MNHEY and CDR2 SVGAGI. CDR3 residues: CASSYGDPTYEQYF. In nucleotides, the CDR3 is TGTGCCAGCAGTTATGGGGACCCGACCTACGAGCAGTACTTC.

This clonotype was detected ten times or more. This chain connects TRBV29-1 to TRBJ1-3, with D possibly being TRBD1 (6 bases). CDR1 is SQVTM, CDR2 ANQGSEA, per germline. The CDR3 loop spans 15 amino acids. The V end lost 7 bases, the J end lost 4 bases, and 20 bases lay between the germline ends. The CDR3 loop is CSAPGLGGDGNTIYF. As DNA, the CDR3 is TGCAGCGCCCCCGGTCTCGGGGGCGACGGAAACACCATATATTTT.

The sample holds many counts of this clonotype. The J gene is TRBJ2-3, the V gene TRBV27; 11 bases map to TRBD1. The CDR3 covers 15 residues. V lost 4 bases to trimming and J lost 3 bases; unmatched junction nucleotides: 3. Germline V gene sequence: CDR1 MNHEY, CDR2 SMNVEV (reference sequence). CDR3 nucleotides: TGTGCCAGCAGTTGGGGGACAGGGGGGACAGATACGCAGTATTTT. Its protein product is CASSWGTGGTDTQYF.

Details on this clonotype: A much more abundant neighbour one base away suggests this may be a read error. The conserved closing phenylalanine or tryptophan is absent in this CDR3, likely reflecting a read error. The chain recombines TRBV25-1 with TRBJ1-4; D is unresolved. CDR1 and CDR2 (germline): MGHDK, SYGVNS. The CDR3 runs 14 residues. The V and J ends lost 1 base and 4 bases respectively, with 7 bases between them. Here the CDR3 DNA reads TGTGCCAGCAGTGAATTTGGTCTTAATGAAAAACTGTTTTTA. This translates into CASSEFGLNEKLFL.

This clonotype turned up a few times. The rearrangement uses TRBV2 and TRBJ1-2; TRBD1 is a possible D gene (6 bases). Germline V gene data show CDR1 as SNHLY and CDR2 as FYNNEI. This CDR3 region has 16 residues. With 0 bases removed from V and 2 bases from J, the gap between germline ends came to 13 bases. The CDR3 reads CASSEAGFQGNYGYTF. The CDR3 coding sequence is TGTGCCAGCAGTGAAGCGGGATTCCAGGGGAACTATGGCTACACCTTC.

The chain combines TRBV7-9 with TRBJ2-1; weak D call: TRBD1 (6 bases). The V end lost 4 bases, the J end lost 0 bases, and 10 bases lay between the germline ends. The CDR3 has 15 amino acids. Germline V lookup: CDR1 SEHNR, CDR2 FQNEAQ (reference sequence). CDR3 amino acids: CASSWDMSSYNEQFF. The CDR3 coding sequence is TGTGCCAGCAGCTGGGACATGAGCTCCTACAATGAGCAGTTCTTC.

This clonotype was seen ten or more times. DNA of the CDR3: TGTGCCAGCAGCCCTATGACAGGGAGGTTCAGCACAGATACGCAGTATTTT. Translated, it gives CASSPMTGRFSTDTQYF. This chain uses TRBV11-1 with TRBJ2-3, with D maybe TRBD1 (7 bases). The CDR3 has 17 residues. Germline CDR1 is SGHAT and CDR2 is FQDESV (reference sequence). V was trimmed by 5 bases and J by 0 bases, leaving 18 bases between them.

This clonotype was seen repeatedly, ten times or more. The gene calls are TRBV12-3 or TRBV12-4 and TRBJ2-1; no firm D call. CDR3 length equals 10 residues. V gave up 8 bases and J gave up 9 bases, with 8 bases separating them. The CDR3 DNA reads as TGTGCCAGCGGTTGGGGTGAGCAGTTCTTC. Translation gives CASGWGEQFF.

About this clonotype itself: A much larger clone is a single base away; this may be a read error. Likely a read error: the CDR3 ends without its conserved phenylalanine or tryptophan. This rearrangement joins TRBV7-8 to TRBJ2-7; 11 bases line up with TRBD2. V gave up 5 bases and J gave up 9 bases; unmatched junction bases: 12. CDR3 length equals 15 residues. Germline lookup yields CDR1 SGHVS and CDR2 FQNEAQ. The CDR3 region is CASSPGGLAGSVQYS. CDR3 bases: TGTGCCAGCAGCCCAGGAGGACTAGCGGGTTCAGTGCAGTACTCC.

This clonotype has at least ten counts. V usage is TRBV7-3 and J usage is TRBJ2-3; the match to TRBD2 covers 11 bases. The CDR3 is 15 amino acids. With 5 bases clipped from V and 7 bases from J, the junction kept 8 bases outside the gene matches. Germline loops: CDR1 SGHTA, CDR2 FQGTGA. Here the CDR3 DNA reads TGTGCCAGCAGCATTATAGCGGGAGGGATAAATACGCAGTATTTT. Protein: CASSIIAGGINTQYF.

A few counts support this clonotype. The chain couples TRBV18 to TRBJ2-1, with D perhaps matching TRBD2 (6 bases). Germline CDR1 reads KGHSH; CDR2 reads LQKENI. CDR3 length: 14 amino acids. V lost 4 bases and J lost 5, with 12 bases in between. CDR3 sequence: CASSLSGGDNEQFF. CDR3 nucleotide sequence: TGTGCCAGCTCACTTAGCGGAGGGGACAATGAGCAGTTCTTC.